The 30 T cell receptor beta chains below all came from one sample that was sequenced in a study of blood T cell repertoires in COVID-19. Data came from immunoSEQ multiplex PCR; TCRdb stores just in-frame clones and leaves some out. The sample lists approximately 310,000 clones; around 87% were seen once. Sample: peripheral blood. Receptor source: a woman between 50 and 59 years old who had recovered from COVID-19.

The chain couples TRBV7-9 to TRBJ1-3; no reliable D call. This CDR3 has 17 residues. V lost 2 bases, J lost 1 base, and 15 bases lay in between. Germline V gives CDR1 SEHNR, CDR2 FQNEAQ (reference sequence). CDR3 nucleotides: TGTGCCAGCAGCTTACCCTCCGCGGAGAGTTCTGGAAACACCATATATTTT. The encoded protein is CASSLPSAESSGNTIYF. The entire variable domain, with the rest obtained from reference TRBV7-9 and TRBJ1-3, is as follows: DTGVSQNPRHKITKRGQNVTFRCDPISEHNRLYWYRQTLGQGPEFLTYFQNEAQLEKSRLLSDRFSAERPKGSFSTLEIQRTEQGDSAMYLCASSLPSAESSGNTIYFGEGSWLTVV.

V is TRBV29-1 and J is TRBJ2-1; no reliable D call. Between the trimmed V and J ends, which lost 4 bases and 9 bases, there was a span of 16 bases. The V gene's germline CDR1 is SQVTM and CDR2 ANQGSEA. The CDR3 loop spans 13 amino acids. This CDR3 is CSVGSYLRGEQFF. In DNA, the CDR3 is TGCAGCGTTGGATCCTACCTCCGTGGTGAGCAGTTCTTC.

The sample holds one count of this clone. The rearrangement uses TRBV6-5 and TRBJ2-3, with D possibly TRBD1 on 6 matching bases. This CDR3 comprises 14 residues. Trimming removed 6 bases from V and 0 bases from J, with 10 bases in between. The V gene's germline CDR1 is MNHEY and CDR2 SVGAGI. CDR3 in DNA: TGTGCCAGCAGGCGACAGGTTAGCACAGATACGCAGTATTTT. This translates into CASRRQVSTDTQYF.

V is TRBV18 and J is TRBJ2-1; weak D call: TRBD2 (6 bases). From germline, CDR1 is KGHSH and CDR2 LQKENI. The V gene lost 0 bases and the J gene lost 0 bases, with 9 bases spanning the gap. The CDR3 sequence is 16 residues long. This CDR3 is CASSPPASVSYNEQFF. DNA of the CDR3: TGTGCCAGCTCACCACCGGCTAGCGTCTCCTACAATGAGCAGTTCTTC.

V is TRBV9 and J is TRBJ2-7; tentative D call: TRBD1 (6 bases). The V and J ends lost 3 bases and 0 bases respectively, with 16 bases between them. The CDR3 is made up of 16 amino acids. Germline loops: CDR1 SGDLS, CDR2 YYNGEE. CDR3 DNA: TGTGCCAGCAGCGACCCCCAGGACAGACTCTCCTACGAGCAGTACTTC. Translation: CASSDPQDRLSYEQYF. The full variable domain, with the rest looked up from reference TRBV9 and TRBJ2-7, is DSGVTQTPKHLITATGQRVTLRCSPRSGDLSVYWYQQSLDQGLQFLIQYYNGEERAKGNILERFSAQQFPDLHSELNLSSLELGDSALYFCASSDPQDRLSYEQYFGPGTRLTVT.

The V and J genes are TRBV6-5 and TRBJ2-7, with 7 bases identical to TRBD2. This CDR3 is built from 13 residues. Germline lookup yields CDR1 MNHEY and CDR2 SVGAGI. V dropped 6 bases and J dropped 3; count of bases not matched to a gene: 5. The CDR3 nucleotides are TGTGCCAGCAGAGCGGGACGGCGCTACGAGCAGTACTTC. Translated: CASRAGRRYEQYF.

The CDR3 DNA reads as TGTGCCAGCAGCCAAGATCGGCAAGCGCCCGGGGAGCTGTTTTTT. Residues: CASSQDRQAPGELFF. J is TRBJ2-2 and V is TRBV4-2; D not certain. The germline V gene has CDR1 LGHNA and CDR2 YNFKEQ. V was clipped by 0 bases and J by 6 bases, with 11 bases between them. The CDR3 is 15 amino acids.

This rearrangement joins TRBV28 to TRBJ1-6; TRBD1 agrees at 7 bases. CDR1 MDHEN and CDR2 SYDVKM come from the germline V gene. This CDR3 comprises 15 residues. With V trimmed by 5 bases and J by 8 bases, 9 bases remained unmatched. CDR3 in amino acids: CASSQTGFWDSPLHF. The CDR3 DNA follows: TGTGCCAGCAGTCAGACAGGGTTCTGGGATTCACCCCTCCACTTT.

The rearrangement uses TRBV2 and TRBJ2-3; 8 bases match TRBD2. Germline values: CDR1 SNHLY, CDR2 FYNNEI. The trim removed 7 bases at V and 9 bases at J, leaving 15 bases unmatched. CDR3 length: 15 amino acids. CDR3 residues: CASKPQGGAGETQYF. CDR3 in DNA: TGTGCCAGCAAACCCCAAGGGGGAGCGGGAGAGACGCAGTATTTT.

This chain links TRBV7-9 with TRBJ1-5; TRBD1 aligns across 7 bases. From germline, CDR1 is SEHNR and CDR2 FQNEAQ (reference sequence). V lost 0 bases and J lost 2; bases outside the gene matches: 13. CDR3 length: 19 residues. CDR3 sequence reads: CASSLAPSNRGLGNQPQHF. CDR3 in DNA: TGTGCCAGCAGCTTAGCGCCGAGTAACAGGGGACTTGGCAATCAGCCCCAGCATTTT.

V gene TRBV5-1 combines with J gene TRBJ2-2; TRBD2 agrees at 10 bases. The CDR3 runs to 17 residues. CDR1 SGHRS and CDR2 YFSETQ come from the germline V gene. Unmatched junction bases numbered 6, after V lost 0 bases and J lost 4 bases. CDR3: CASSLASGGAGTGELFF. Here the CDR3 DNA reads TGCGCCAGCAGCTTGGCTAGCGGGGGAGCGGGCACCGGGGAGCTGTTTTTT.

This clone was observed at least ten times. CDR3: CASSVGGNNEQFF. CDR3 bases: TGTGCCAGTAGTGTGGGGGGAAACAATGAGCAGTTCTTC. V usage is TRBV19 and J usage is TRBJ2-1, with a weak D call TRBD2 (6 bases). This CDR3 has 13 residues. The ends were cut back, 5 bases at V and 5 bases at J, with 10 bases in the middle. The germline CDR1 and CDR2 sequences are LNHDA and SQIVND (reference sequence).

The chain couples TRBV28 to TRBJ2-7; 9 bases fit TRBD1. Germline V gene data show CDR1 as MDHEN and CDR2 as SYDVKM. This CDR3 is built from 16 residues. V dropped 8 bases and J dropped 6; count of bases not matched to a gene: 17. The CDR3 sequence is CASFSLRQGDKAEQYF. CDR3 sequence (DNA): TGTGCCAGCTTCTCCCTCCGACAGGGGGATAAGGCCGAGCAGTACTTC.

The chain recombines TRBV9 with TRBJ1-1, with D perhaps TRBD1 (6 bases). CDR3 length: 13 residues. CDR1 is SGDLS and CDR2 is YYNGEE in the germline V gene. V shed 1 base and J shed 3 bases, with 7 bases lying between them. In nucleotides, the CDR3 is TGTGCCAGCAGCGTACAGGGGTACACTGAAGCTTTCTTT. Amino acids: CASSVQGYTEAFF. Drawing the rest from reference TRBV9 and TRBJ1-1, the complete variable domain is DSGVTQTPKHLITATGQRVTLRCSPRSGDLSVYWYQQSLDQGLQFLIQYYNGEERAKGNILERFSAQQFPDLHSELNLSSLELGDSALYFCASSVQGYTEAFFGQGTRLTVV.

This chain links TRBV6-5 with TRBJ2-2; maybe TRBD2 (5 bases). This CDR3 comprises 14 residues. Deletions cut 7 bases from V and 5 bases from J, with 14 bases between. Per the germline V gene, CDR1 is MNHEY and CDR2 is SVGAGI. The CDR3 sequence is CASTGISVTGELFF. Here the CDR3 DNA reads TGTGCCAGCACGGGGATTTCGGTTACCGGGGAGCTGTTTTTT.

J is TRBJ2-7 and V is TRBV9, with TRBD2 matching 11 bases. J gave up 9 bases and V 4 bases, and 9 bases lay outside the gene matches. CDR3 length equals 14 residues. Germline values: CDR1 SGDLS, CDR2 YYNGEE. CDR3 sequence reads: CASSPRVAGGGQYF. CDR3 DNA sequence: TGTGCCAGCAGCCCCCGAGTAGCGGGAGGGGGGCAGTACTTC.

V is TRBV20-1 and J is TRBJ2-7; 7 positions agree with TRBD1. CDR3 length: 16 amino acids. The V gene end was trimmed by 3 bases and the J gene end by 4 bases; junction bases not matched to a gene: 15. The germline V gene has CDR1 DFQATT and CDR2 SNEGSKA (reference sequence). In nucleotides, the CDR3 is TGCAGTGCTAGTCGTGGACAGGATGTCTCTTTATACGAGCAGTACTTC. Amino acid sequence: CSASRGQDVSLYEQYF.

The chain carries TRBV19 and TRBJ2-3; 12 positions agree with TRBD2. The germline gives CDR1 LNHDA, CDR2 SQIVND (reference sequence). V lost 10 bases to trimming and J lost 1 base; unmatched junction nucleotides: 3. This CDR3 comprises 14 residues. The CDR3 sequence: CATRTSGGTDTQYF. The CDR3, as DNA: TGTGCCACCCGGACTAGCGGGGGCACAGATACGCAGTATTTT.

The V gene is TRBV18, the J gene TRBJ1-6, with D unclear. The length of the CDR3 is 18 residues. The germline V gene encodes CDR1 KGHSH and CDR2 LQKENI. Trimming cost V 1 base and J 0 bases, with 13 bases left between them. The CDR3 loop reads CASSPRQTRSSYNSPLHF. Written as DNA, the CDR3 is TGTGCCAGCTCACCACGGCAGACGAGGAGCTCCTATAATTCACCCCTCCACTTT.

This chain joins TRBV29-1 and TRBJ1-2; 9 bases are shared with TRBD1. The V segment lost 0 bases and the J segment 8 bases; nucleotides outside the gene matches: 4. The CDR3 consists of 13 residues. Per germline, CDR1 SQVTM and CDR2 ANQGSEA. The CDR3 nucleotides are TGCAGCGTTGAAGATACAGGGGGCGTCGGCTACACCTTC. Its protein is CSVEDTGGVGYTF.

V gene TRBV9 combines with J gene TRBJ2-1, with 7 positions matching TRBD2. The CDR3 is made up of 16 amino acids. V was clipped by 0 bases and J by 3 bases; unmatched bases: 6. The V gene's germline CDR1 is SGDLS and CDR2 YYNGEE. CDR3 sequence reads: CASSVGASGYYNEQFF. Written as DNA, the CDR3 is TGTGCCAGCAGCGTAGGGGCTAGCGGTTACTACAATGAGCAGTTCTTC.

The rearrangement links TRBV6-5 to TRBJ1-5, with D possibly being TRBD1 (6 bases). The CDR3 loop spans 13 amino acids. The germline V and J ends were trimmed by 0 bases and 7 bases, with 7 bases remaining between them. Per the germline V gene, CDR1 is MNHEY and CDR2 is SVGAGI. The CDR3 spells CASSYSDRQPQHF. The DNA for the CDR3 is TGTGCCAGCAGTTACTCGGACAGACAGCCCCAGCATTTT.

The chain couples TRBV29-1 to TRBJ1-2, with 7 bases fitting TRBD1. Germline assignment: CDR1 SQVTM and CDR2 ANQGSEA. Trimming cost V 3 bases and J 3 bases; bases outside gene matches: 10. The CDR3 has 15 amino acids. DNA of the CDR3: TGCAGCGTTGATCAACCGACAGGGTTTGACTATGGCTACACCTTC. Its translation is CSVDQPTGFDYGYTF. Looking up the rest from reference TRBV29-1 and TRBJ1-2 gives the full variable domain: SAVISQKPSRDICQRGTSLTIQCQVDSQVTMMFWYRQQPGQSLTLIATANQGSEATYESGFVIDKFPISRPNLTFSTLTVSNMSPEDSSIYLCSVDQPTGFDYGYTFGSGTRLTVV.

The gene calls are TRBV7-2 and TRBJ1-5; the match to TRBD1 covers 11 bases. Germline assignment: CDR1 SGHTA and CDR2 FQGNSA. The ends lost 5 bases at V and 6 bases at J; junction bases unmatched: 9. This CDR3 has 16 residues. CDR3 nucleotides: TGTGCCAGCAGCGCACACGGACAGGGGGCGGGTCAGCCCCAGCATTTT. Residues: CASSAHGQGAGQPQHF.

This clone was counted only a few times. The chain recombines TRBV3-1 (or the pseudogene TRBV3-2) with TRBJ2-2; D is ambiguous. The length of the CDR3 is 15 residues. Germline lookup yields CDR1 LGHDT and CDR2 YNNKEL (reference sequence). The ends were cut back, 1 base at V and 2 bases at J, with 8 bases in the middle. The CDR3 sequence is CASSQGVYNTGELFF. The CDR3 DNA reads TGTGCCAGCAGCCAAGGTGTCTACAACACCGGGGAGCTGTTTTTT.

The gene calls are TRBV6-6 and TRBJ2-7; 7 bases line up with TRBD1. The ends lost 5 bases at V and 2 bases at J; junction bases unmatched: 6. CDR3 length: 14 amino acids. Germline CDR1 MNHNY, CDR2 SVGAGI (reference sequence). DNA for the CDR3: TGTGCCAGCAGTCACCGACAGGGAGCCTACGAGCAGTACTTC. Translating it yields CASSHRQGAYEQYF.

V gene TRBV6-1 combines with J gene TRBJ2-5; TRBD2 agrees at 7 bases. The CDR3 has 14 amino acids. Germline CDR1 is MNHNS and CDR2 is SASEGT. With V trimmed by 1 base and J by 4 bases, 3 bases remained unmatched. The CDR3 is CASSEGRGRETQYF. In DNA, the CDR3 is TGTGCCAGCAGTGAAGGACGCGGGAGAGAGACCCAGTACTTC.

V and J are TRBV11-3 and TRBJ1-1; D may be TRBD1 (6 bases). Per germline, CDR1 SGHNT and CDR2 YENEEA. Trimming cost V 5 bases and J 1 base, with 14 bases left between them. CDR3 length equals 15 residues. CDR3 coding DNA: TGTGCCAGCAGCCCCGGAAGGGGGGGGAACACTGAAGCTTTCTTT. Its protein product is CASSPGRGGNTEAFF. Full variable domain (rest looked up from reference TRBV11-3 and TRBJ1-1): EAGVVQSPRYKIIEKKQPVAFWCNPISGHNTLYWYLQNLGQGPELLIRYENEEAVDDSQLPKDRFSAERLKGVDSTLKIQPAELGDSAVYLCASSPGRGGNTEAFFGQGTRLTVV.

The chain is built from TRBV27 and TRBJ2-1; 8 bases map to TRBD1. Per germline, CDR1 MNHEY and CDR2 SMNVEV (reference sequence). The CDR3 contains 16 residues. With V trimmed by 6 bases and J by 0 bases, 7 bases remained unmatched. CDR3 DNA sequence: TGTGCCAGCAGGTATGGACAGGGAATCTCCTACAATGAGCAGTTCTTC. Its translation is CASRYGQGISYNEQFF.

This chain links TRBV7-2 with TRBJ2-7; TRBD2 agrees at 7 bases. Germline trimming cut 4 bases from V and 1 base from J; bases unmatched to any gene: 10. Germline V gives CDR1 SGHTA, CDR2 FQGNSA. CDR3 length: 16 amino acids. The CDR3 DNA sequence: TGTGCCAGCAGCTCGATCACCGGGGGAGGGTCCTACGAGCAGTACTTC. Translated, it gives CASSSITGGGSYEQYF.